This T cell receptor (beta chain) is from a study of OX40 agonist ivuxolimab in advanced cancers. Overall study context: Prior therapy, whether anti-PD-1, anti-PD-L1 or anti-CTLA-4, was allowed, and 30% to 40% had some. General observations from the study: The specificity for antigen of the expanded peripheral T cells was not determined. The study observed clonal expansion of CD4+ and CD8+ blood T cells by week 6 at 0.1 to 3.0 mg/kg.

Looked up from germline, CDR1 is ENHRY and CDR2 is SYGVKD. V was clipped by 5 bases and J by 6 bases; unmatched bases: 9. The CDR3 totals 15 residues. The investigators sampled blood at baseline, at cycle 4 day 1, and at cycle 7 day 1. Here immunoSEQ multiplex PCR was the method, and the copy in TCRdb shows in-frame clones only, minus some. The profile shows some 83,000 clones, 80% to 90% of them singletons. Comments on this clone: Its matching antigen is unknown.

The sequence came from an adult with an advanced solid tumor such as melanoma, head and neck, liver or kidney cancer. This chain joins TRBV10-3 and TRBJ2-1; 8 nucleotides agree with TRBD2. The material sequenced was CD4+ or CD8+ T cells sorted from blood, taken in a trial of the OX40 agonist ivuxolimab. This chain's CDR3 is CAISLSGGASNEQFF. The CDR3, as DNA: TGTGCCATCAGTCTCTCGGGGGGGGCTAGCAATGAGCAGTTCTTC.